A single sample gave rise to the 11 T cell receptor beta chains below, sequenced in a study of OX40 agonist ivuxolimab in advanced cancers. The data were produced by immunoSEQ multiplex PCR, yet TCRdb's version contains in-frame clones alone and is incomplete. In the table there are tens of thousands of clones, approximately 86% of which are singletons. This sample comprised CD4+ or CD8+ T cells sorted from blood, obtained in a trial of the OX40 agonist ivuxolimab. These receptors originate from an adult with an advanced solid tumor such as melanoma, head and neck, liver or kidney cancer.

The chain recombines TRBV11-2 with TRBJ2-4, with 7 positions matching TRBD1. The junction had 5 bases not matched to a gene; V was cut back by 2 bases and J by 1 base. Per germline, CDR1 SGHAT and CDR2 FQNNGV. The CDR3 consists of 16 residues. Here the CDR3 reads CASSLFPQGAKNIQYF. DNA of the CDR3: TGTGCCAGCAGCTTATTCCCACAGGGGGCCAAAAACATTCAGTACTTC.

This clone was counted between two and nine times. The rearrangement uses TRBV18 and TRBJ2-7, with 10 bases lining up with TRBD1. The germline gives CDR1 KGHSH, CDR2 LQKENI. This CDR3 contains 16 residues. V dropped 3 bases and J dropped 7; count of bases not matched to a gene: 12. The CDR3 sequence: CASSPTRQGALEEQYF. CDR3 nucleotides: TGTGCCAGCTCACCCACCCGACAGGGGGCACTTGAGGAGCAGTACTTC.

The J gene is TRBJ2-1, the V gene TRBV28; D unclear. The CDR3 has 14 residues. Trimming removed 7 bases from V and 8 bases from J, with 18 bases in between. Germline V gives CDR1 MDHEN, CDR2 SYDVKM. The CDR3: CASTTGEEVYEQFF. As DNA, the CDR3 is TGTGCCAGCACGACTGGAGAAGAAGTATATGAGCAGTTCTTC.

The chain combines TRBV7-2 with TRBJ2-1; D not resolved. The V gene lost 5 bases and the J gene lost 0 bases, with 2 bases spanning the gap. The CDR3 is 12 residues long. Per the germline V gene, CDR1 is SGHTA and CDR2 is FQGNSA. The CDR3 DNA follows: TGTGCCAGCAGCCCCTCCTACAATGAGCAGTTCTTC. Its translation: CASSPSYNEQFF.

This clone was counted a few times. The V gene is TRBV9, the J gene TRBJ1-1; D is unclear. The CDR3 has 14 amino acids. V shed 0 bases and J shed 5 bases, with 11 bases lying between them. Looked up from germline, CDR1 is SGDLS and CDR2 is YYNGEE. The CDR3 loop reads CASSVAGSRTEAFF. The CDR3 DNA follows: TGTGCCAGCAGCGTAGCTGGGTCCAGAACTGAAGCTTTCTTT.

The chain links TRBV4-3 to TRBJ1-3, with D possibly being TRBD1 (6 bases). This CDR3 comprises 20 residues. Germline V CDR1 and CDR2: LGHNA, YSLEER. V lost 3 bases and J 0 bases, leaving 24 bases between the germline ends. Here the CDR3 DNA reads TGCGCCAGCAGCCAGAAACCGGGACACCGAGGCTTAAGCTCTGGAAACACCATATATTTT. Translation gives CASSQKPGHRGLSSGNTIYF.

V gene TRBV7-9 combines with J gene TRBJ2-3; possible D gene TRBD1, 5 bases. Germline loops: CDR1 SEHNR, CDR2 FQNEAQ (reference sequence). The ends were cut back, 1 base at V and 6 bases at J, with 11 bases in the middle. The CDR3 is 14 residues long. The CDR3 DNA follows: TGTGCCAGCAGCTTAGTTGCAGGGTTGGATACGCAGTATTTT. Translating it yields CASSLVAGLDTQYF.

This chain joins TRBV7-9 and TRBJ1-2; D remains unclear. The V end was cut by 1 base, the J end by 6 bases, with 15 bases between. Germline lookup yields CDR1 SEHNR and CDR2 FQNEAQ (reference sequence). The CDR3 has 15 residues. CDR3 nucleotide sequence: TGTGCCAGCAGCTTAGTAATAGGGCCCATAGATGGCTACACCTTC. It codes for CASSLVIGPIDGYTF.

The CDR3 loop reads CASSSGYEQYF. DNA for the CDR3: TGTGCCAGTAGTAGCGGCTACGAGCAGTACTTC. The chain is built from TRBV19 and TRBJ2-5; D not resolved. The tail of the sequence fits TRBJ2-7 better, so the J call may be wrong. CDR1 LNHDA and CDR2 SQIVND come from the germline V gene (reference sequence). The CDR3 covers 11 residues.

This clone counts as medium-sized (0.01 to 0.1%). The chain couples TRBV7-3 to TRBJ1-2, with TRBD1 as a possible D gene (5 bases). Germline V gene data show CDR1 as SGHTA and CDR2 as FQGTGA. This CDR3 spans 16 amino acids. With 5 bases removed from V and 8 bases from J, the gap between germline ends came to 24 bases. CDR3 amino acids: CASSLGPSRGIEGYTF. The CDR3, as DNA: TGTGCCAGCAGCCTCGGGCCCTCTCGGGGGATTGAGGGCTACACCTTC.

The CDR3 DNA follows: TGTGCCAGCAGTCACGGTGGACAGGGGGAATGGGTCAATCAGCCCCAGCATTTT. It is translated as CASSHGGQGEWVNQPQHF. The gene calls are TRBV28 and TRBJ1-5; 10 bases are shared with TRBD1. V lost 5 bases and J lost 3; bases outside the gene matches: 13. This CDR3 has 18 amino acids. CDR1 MDHEN and CDR2 SYDVKM come from the germline V gene.